The 15 T cell receptor beta chains in this list originate from one sample, sequenced in a study of T cells in Graves' hyperthyroidism and ophthalmopathy. Template material for amplifying TCR beta CDR3 regions consisted of RNA transcripts. Researchers ran a first-round RT-PCR on the TCR CDR3 using the HTBI primer set. Each CDR3 protein is one row after TCRdb ran MiXCR on the multiplex PCR reads. This sample has 490,000 or so distinct CDR3 sequences, with 46% found just once. The sequencing input was peripheral blood or thyroid tissue (not recorded which). These receptors came from an adult woman with Graves' disease, either hyperthyroidism or ophthalmopathy (not recorded which).

Ten or more counts support this clonotype. This chain links TRBV6-1 with TRBJ1-1; no definite D call. Germline V CDR1 and CDR2: MNHNS, SASEGT. Trimming left V 0 bases short and J 0 bases short, with 8 bases between. The CDR3 has 15 amino acids. CDR3 protein: CASSEASSLNTEAFF. CDR3 nucleotides: TGTGCCAGCAGTGAAGCCAGCAGTCTGAACACTGAAGCTTTCTTT.

The gene calls are TRBV30 and TRBJ1-1; 8 bases map to TRBD1. The CDR3 has 13 residues. The V gene end was trimmed by 7 bases and the J gene end by 2 bases; junction bases not matched to a gene: 6. Germline V gene lookup returns CDR1 GTSNPN and CDR2 SVGIG (reference sequence). CDR3 sequence: CASMGQENTEAFF. The CDR3, as DNA: TGTGCCTCGATGGGACAGGAAAACACTGAAGCTTTCTTT.

This clonotype has at least ten counts. The chain carries TRBV20-1 and TRBJ1-2; D possibly corresponds to TRBD1 (5 bases). Trimming shortened V by 6 bases and J by 3 bases, and 17 bases separated the two germline ends. Germline CDR1 and CDR2: DFQATT and SNEGSKA (reference sequence). The CDR3 runs 14 residues. CDR3 sequence: CSAQKAGPYYGYTF. CDR3 nucleotides: TGCAGTGCCCAAAAGGCGGGACCCTACTATGGCTACACCTTC.

CDR3 DNA: TGTGCCAGCAGACCGGGACAGGGAAACACCATATATTTT. It specifies CASRPGQGNTIYF. The chain couples TRBV7-9 to TRBJ1-3; 7 nucleotides match TRBD1. V trimming: 6 bases; J trimming: 4 bases; junction bases outside the gene matches: 3. The length of the CDR3 is 13 residues. The germline gives CDR1 SEHNR, CDR2 FQNEAQ (reference sequence).

This clonotype came up once. The chain links TRBV9 to TRBJ1-1, with D perhaps matching TRBD1 (6 bases). The CDR3 runs to 14 residues. Deletions cut 4 bases from V and 1 base from J, with 11 bases between. Germline CDR1 reads SGDLS; CDR2 reads YYNGEE. CDR3 nucleotide sequence: TGTGCCAGCAGCTCAACGACAGGGAACACTGAAGCTTTCTTT. It is translated as CASSSTTGNTEAFF.

This clonotype was counted at least ten times. The CDR3: CASSLVLNYEQYF. DNA of the CDR3: TGTGCCAGCAGCTTAGTACTCAACTACGAGCAGTACTTC. The J gene is TRBJ2-7, the V gene TRBV7-2; D is ambiguous. Trimming shortened V by 1 base and J by 3 bases, and 7 bases separated the two germline ends. Germline CDR1 SGHTA, CDR2 FQGNSA. This CDR3 is 13 amino acids long.

V is TRBV2 and J is TRBJ2-6; no clear D gene. Per germline, CDR1 SNHLY and CDR2 FYNNEI. V lost 4 bases and J 0 bases, leaving 7 bases between the germline ends. The CDR3 contains 15 residues. The CDR3 DNA follows: TGTGCCAGCAGTGTTTCGACCTCTGGGGCCAACGTCCTGACTTTC. This gives the protein CASSVSTSGANVLTF.

CDR3 loop: CSANGRESSRANVLTF. The CDR3 bases are TGCAGTGCTAACGGGCGGGAGTCCTCCAGGGCCAACGTCCTGACTTTC. J is TRBJ2-6 and V is TRBV20-1; TRBD2 aligns across 7 bases. CDR3 length: 16 amino acids. J lost 5 bases, V lost 4 bases, and 11 bases had no gene match. The germline V gene has CDR1 DFQATT and CDR2 SNEGSKA (reference sequence).

This clonotype has a count of ten or more. The rearrangement joins TRBV10-2 to TRBJ2-2; TRBD2 might be the D (5 bases). There are 12 residues in the CDR3. Germline CDR1 reads WSHSY; CDR2 reads SAAADI. Trimming took off 4 bases at V and 8 bases at J, with 8 bases between the two ends. CDR3 coding DNA: TGCGCCAGCAGTGCGGGGTGGGGGGAGCTGTTTTTT. Protein sequence: CASSAGWGELFF.

This clonotype was seen a single time. This rearrangement joins TRBV10-3 to TRBJ1-1; possible D gene TRBD1, 5 bases. The CDR3 has 12 amino acids. The V gene's germline CDR1 is ENHRY and CDR2 SYGVKD. Between the trimmed V and J ends, which lost 8 bases and 7 bases, there was a span of 14 bases. The CDR3 protein is CAIGGSLREAFF. The CDR3 DNA reads TGTGCCATCGGGGGAAGTCTTCGTGAAGCTTTCTTT.

V is TRBV25-1 and J is TRBJ2-5; 9 nucleotides align to TRBD1. V lost 4 bases and J lost 4; bases outside the gene matches: 10. There are 16 residues in the CDR3. From germline, CDR1 is MGHDK and CDR2 SYGVNS. CDR3 sequence reads: CASSAPRQGERETQYF. In nucleotides, the CDR3 is TGTGCCAGCAGTGCACCACGACAGGGGGAACGAGAGACCCAGTACTTC.

V is TRBV5-1 and J is TRBJ1-2; TRBD1 matches at 9 bases. The germline gives CDR1 SGHRS, CDR2 YFSETQ. This CDR3 is built from 15 residues. V dropped 4 bases and J dropped 8; count of bases not matched to a gene: 12. The CDR3, as DNA: TGCGCCAGCAGCCCTAGGGGGACAGGGACTACCGGCTACACCTTC. Its protein is CASSPRGTGTTGYTF.

In its sample, this clonotype was seen many times. This chain uses TRBV12-3 or TRBV12-4 with TRBJ2-2; unclear D gene. This CDR3 is 11 amino acids long. With 6 bases removed from V and 7 bases from J, the gap between germline ends came to 6 bases. DNA of the CDR3: TGTGCCAGCAGGGCGGACGGGGAGCTGTTTTTT. Translated: CASRADGELFF.

The table lists this clonotype with many counts. The rearrangement uses TRBV7-9 and TRBJ2-7, with D uncertain. The CDR3 covers 11 residues. Deletions cut 3 bases from V and 7 bases from J, with 7 bases between. Germline assignment: CDR1 SEHNR and CDR2 FQNEAQ (reference sequence). The CDR3 region is CASSFSPEQYF. DNA of the CDR3: TGTGCCAGCAGCTTTTCCCCAGAGCAGTACTTC.

This clonotype was counted many times. The CDR3 end shows no conserved phenylalanine or tryptophan, and so a read error is likely. The CDR3 region is CSANLAGGANYGYTV. In nucleotides, the CDR3 is TGCAGTGCTAACCTCGCTGGCGGTGCTAACTATGGCTACACCGTC. The chain recombines TRBV20-1 with TRBJ1-2; no clear D gene. The CDR3 runs to 15 residues. Trimming cost V 4 bases and J 0 bases, with 15 bases left between them. Germline V gene lookup returns CDR1 DFQATT and CDR2 SNEGSKA (reference sequence).